The 14 T cell receptor beta chains reported below all come from one sample, sequenced in a study of beta chain features in type 1 diabetes. General observations from the study: Shortening that was moderate but significant affected the TCRB CDR3s of Type 1 diabetes patients in all four CD4+ subsets.

Antigens of these TCRs are unknown. Sequencing targeted expressed TCRB transcripts, as all isolated RNA had been reverse transcribed. Generated by immunoSEQ multiplex PCR, the TCRdb table keeps only in-frame clones and is missing some. The sample records approximately 150,000 clones, around 8.8% being singletons. Sequencing used central memory CD4+ T cells from blood. These receptors were collected from a man aged 25-45 years with type 1 diabetes.

The gene calls are TRBV9 and TRBJ2-5, with 7 bases identical to TRBD2. V dropped 0 bases and J dropped 4; count of bases not matched to a gene: 3. The CDR3 loop spans 14 amino acids. Germline loops: CDR1 SGDLS, CDR2 YYNGEE. CDR3 sequence: CASSVEPSGETQYF. The CDR3 DNA reads as TGTGCCAGCAGCGTAGAACCTAGCGGAGAGACCCAGTACTTC. The full variable domain, its missing parts supplied by reference TRBV9 and TRBJ2-5, is DSGVTQTPKHLITATGQRVTLRCSPRSGDLSVYWYQQSLDQGLQFLIQYYNGEERAKGNILERFSAQQFPDLHSELNLSSLELGDSALYFCASSVEPSGETQYFGPGTRLLVL.

This clone has just a few counts. The V and J genes are TRBV5-6 and TRBJ2-7; tentative D call: TRBD2 (5 bases). The CDR3 is 16 residues long. Trimming left V 0 bases short and J 6 bases short, with 19 bases between. Germline lookup yields CDR1 SGHDT and CDR2 YYEEEE. The CDR3 sequence is CASSLDSARGLGEQYF. Here the CDR3 DNA reads TGTGCCAGCAGCTTGGATTCGGCACGGGGTTTGGGCGAGCAGTACTTC.

Remarks on this clone: The sample holds other DNA sequences that translate to the same CDR3. The chain is built from TRBV18 and TRBJ1-5; 8 bases line up with TRBD1. Germline lookup yields CDR1 KGHSH and CDR2 LQKENI. This CDR3 is 15 amino acids long. The J segment lost 0 bases and the V segment lost 3 bases, leaving 1 base of the junction unmatched. CDR3 in amino acids: CASSPGQGSNQPQHF. The CDR3 DNA reads as TGTGCCAGCTCACCTGGACAGGGTAGCAATCAGCCCCAGCATTTT.

The chain uses TRBV5-1 and TRBJ2-7; TRBD1 matches at 8 bases. V shed 4 bases, J shed 0 bases, and the junction held 3 bases outside the gene matches. Looked up from germline, CDR1 is SGHRS and CDR2 is YFSETQ. The CDR3 is 14 amino acids. The CDR3 is CASSLTGVSYEQYF. In nucleotides, the CDR3 is TGCGCCAGCAGCCTGACAGGGGTCTCCTACGAGCAGTACTTC.

The chain carries TRBV19 and TRBJ2-1, with TRBD2 matching 9 bases. The CDR3 spans 14 residues. Germline V gene sequence: CDR1 LNHDA, CDR2 SQIVND (reference sequence). The V segment lost 5 bases and the J segment 4 bases; nucleotides outside the gene matches: 3. The CDR3 nucleotides read TGTGCCAGTAGTCAACTAGCGGGTTACAATGAGCAGTTCTTC. Encoded protein: CASSQLAGYNEQFF.

In this sample, this clone turned up a few times. The J gene is TRBJ2-7, the V gene TRBV4-1, with D hard to call. Trimming left V 1 base short and J 3 bases short, with 7 bases between. The CDR3 is made up of 13 amino acids. Germline V lookup: CDR1 MGHRA, CDR2 YSYEKL. CDR3 loop: CASSQGSIYEQYF. CDR3 coding DNA: TGCGCCAGCAGCCAAGGGAGCATCTACGAGCAGTACTTC.

This chain joins TRBV7-2 and TRBJ1-2; maybe TRBD1 (6 bases). The germline V gene encodes CDR1 SGHTA and CDR2 FQGNSA. This CDR3 is built from 13 residues. V lost 2 bases to trimming and J lost 8 bases, with 12 bases between them. The CDR3 DNA sequence: TGTGCCAGCAGCTTACGAGGGGGTACAGGCTACACCTTC. It specifies CASSLRGGTGYTF.

This clone was counted between two and nine times. This rearrangement joins TRBV6-5 to TRBJ2-3; the match to TRBD2 covers 7 bases. In germline, CDR1 is MNHEY, CDR2 SVGAGI. The J segment lost 2 bases and the V segment lost 6 bases, leaving 5 bases of the junction unmatched. The length of the CDR3 is 14 residues. The CDR3 DNA reads TGTGCCAGCAGGGAGCGGGGACCCACAGATACGCAGTATTTT. Its protein product is CASRERGPTDTQYF.

The chain has TRBV2 and TRBJ1-2, with 8 bases fitting TRBD1. In germline, CDR1 is SNHLY, CDR2 FYNNEI. The CDR3 covers 13 residues. The V gene end was trimmed by 7 bases and the J gene end by 7 bases; junction bases not matched to a gene: 8. CDR3 region: CASITTGVAGYTF. The CDR3 coding sequence is TGTGCCAGCATTACGACAGGGGTGGCTGGCTACACCTTC.

This clone has a handful of counts. The rearrangement uses TRBV11-2 and TRBJ1-6; D may be TRBD1 (5 bases). The CDR3 runs to 14 residues. CDR1 is SGHAT, CDR2 FQNNGV, per germline. V lost 2 bases and J lost 10, with 12 bases in between. CDR3 residues: CASSLSQVGSPLHF. CDR3 sequence (DNA): TGTGCCAGCAGCTTATCACAGGTCGGCTCACCCCTCCACTTT.

The V call is TRBV28, the J call TRBJ2-7, with TRBD1 matching over 9 bases. CDR1 is MDHEN and CDR2 is SYDVKM in the germline V gene. The CDR3 is made up of 16 amino acids. The V and J ends lost 5 bases and 5 bases, in that order; junction bases with no gene match: 13. The CDR3 sequence: CASSTSRQGGRDEQYF. In DNA form, the CDR3 reads TGTGCCAGCAGTACAAGTCGACAGGGGGGACGGGACGAGCAGTACTTC.

The chain recombines TRBV6-5 with TRBJ2-7; 8 nucleotides match TRBD2. The CDR3 runs 14 residues. Germline values: CDR1 MNHEY, CDR2 SVGAGI. Losses at the gene ends were 5 bases for V and 6 bases for J; bases not matched to a gene: 9. The CDR3 region has the DNA TGTGCCAGCAGTAAAGGACTAGCTTCCAGCGAGCAGTACTTC. It yields the protein CASSKGLASSEQYF.

The chain links TRBV9 to TRBJ1-3; 9 positions agree with TRBD1. V was clipped by 3 bases and J by 4 bases; unmatched bases: 5. The CDR3 has 15 residues. Looked up from germline, CDR1 is SGDLS and CDR2 is YYNGEE. The CDR3 here is CASSGQGVYGNTIYF. CDR3 nucleotides: TGTGCCAGCAGCGGACAGGGGGTTTACGGAAACACCATATATTTT.

This clone occurred a few times. The V gene is TRBV29-1, the J gene TRBJ1-1, with a possible D match to TRBD1 (5 bases). Germline CDR1 and CDR2: SQVTM and ANQGSEA. The CDR3 sequence is 13 residues long. V lost 3 bases and J 1 base, leaving 9 bases between the germline ends. The CDR3 loop reads CSVEEQGNTEAFF. The CDR3 coding sequence is TGCAGCGTTGAGGAGCAGGGGAACACTGAAGCTTTCTTT. The full variable domain, rest sourced from reference TRBV29-1 and TRBJ1-1, is SAVISQKPSRDICQRGTSLTIQCQVDSQVTMMFWYRQQPGQSLTLIATANQGSEATYESGFVIDKFPISRPNLTFSTLTVSNMSPEDSSIYLCSVEEQGNTEAFFGQGTRLTVV.